The 7 T cell receptor beta chains below all came from one sample that was sequenced in a study of identical twins. From the 5' RACE reads, TCRdb called clonotypes with MiXCR, one entry per CDR3 protein. This sample has about 390,000 distinct CDR3 sequences, with roughly 9% found just once. Sequenced material: naive T cells sorted from blood. The receptor set was obtained from a woman in her 50s in good health.

This clonotype was seen repeatedly, ten times or more. The chain couples TRBV5-6 to TRBJ2-3; 11 positions agree with TRBD2. The V segment lost 7 bases and the J segment 5 bases; nucleotides outside the gene matches: 0. The CDR3 sequence is 12 residues long. Germline lookup yields CDR1 SGHDT and CDR2 YYEEEE. The CDR3 nucleotides are TGTGCCAGCGGACTAGCGGGAGATACGCAGTATTTT. It encodes CASGLAGDTQYF.

The chain recombines TRBV20-1 with TRBJ2-5; D ambiguous. Looked up from germline, CDR1 is DFQATT and CDR2 is SNEGSKA (reference sequence). V was pared by 5 bases and J by 0 bases, with 10 bases between. The CDR3 consists of 13 residues. The DNA for the CDR3 is TGCAGTGCTGGGGTCGGAGACCAAGAGACCCAGTACTTC. Translated, it gives CSAGVGDQETQYF.

This clonotype was detected only a few times. The J gene is TRBJ2-7, the V gene TRBV11-2; possible D gene TRBD2, 5 bases. V lost 5 bases and J lost 2, with 13 bases in between. Germline CDR1 SGHAT, CDR2 FQNNGV. The length of the CDR3 is 14 residues. This CDR3 is CASSPWRLTYEQYF. The CDR3 DNA sequence: TGTGCCAGCAGCCCCTGGAGGCTTACCTACGAGCAGTACTTC. Variable domain in full (rest from reference TRBV11-2 and TRBJ2-7): EAGVAQSPRYKIIEKRQSVAFWCNPISGHATLYWYQQILGQGPKLLIQFQNNGVVDDSQLPKDRFSAERLKGVDSTLKIQPAKLEDSAVYLCASSPWRLTYEQYFGPGTRLTVT.

This clonotype has only a few counts. This chain uses TRBV12-3 or TRBV12-4 with TRBJ2-4; 12 bases map to TRBD2. The CDR3 extends over 14 amino acids. J gave up 8 bases and V 2 bases, and 1 base lay outside the gene matches. The CDR3 is CASSLRLAGDIQYF. The CDR3 DNA follows: TGTGCCAGCAGTTTACGACTAGCGGGAGACATTCAGTACTTC.

This clonotype has only a few counts. The chain employs TRBV6-5 and TRBJ2-7; 12 bases agree with TRBD2. Germline V gene sequence: CDR1 MNHEY, CDR2 SVGAGI. J was trimmed by 0 bases and V by 6 bases; bases with no gene match: 0. The CDR3 is 14 amino acids. The chain's CDR3 is CASRTSGSSYEQYV. CDR3 sequence (DNA): TGTGCCAGCAGGACTAGCGGGAGCTCCTACGAGCAGTACGTC.

The rearrangement uses TRBV12-3 or TRBV12-4 and TRBJ2-2; tentatively, D is TRBD2 (6 bases). The V end lost 5 bases, the J end lost 3 bases, and 22 bases lay between the germline ends. The CDR3 has 18 amino acids. The DNA for the CDR3 is TGTGCCAGCAGTACCGGGACTGGAATACCCTTGGACACCGGGGAGCTGTTTTTT. Translating it yields CASSTGTGIPLDTGELFF.

With respect to this clonotype: It is unclear where the CDR3 begins or ends on the DNA, so no DNA is shown, and the CDR3 is as TCRdb lists it. The chain employs TRBV12-3 or TRBV12-4 and TRBJ2-2; TRBD2 is the table's D call, not checked against the DNA. The CDR3 spans 15 residues, counting both ends. CDR3 protein: CASSRDSRGPGSCFF.